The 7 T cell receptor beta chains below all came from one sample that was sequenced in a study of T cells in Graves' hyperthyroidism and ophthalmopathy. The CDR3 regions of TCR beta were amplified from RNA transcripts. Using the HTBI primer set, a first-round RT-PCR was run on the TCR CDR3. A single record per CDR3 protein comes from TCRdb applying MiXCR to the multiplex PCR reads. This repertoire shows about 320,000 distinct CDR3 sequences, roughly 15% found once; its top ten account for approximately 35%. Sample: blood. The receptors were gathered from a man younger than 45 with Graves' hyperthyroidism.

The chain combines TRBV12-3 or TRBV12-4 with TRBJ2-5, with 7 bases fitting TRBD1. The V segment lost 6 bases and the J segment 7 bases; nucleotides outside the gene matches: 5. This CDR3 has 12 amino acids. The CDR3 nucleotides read TGTGCCAGCAGACAGGGGCGTCTGACCCAGTACTTC. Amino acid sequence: CASRQGRLTQYF.

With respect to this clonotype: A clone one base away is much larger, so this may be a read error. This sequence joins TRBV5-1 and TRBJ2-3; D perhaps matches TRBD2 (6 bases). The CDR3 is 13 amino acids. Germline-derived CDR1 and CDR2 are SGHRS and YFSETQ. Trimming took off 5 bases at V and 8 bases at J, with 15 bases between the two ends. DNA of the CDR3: TGCGCCAGCAGGGGACTGGAATCGGGTACGCAGTATTTT. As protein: CASRGLESGTQYF. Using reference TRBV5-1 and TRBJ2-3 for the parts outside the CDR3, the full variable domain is KAGVTQTPRYLIKTRGQQVTLSCSPISGHRSVSWYQQTPGQGLQFLFEYFSETQRNKGNFPGRFSGRQFSNSRSEMNVSTLELGDSALYLCASRGLESGTQYFGPGTRLTVL.

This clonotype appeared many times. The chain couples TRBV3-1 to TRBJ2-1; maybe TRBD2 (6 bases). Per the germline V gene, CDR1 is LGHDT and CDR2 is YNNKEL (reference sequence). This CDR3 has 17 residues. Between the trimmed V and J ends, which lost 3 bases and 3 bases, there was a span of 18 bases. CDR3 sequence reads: CASSHGTSPIDYNEQFF. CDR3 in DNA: TGTGCCAGCAGCCATGGAACTAGCCCAATCGACTACAATGAGCAGTTCTTC.

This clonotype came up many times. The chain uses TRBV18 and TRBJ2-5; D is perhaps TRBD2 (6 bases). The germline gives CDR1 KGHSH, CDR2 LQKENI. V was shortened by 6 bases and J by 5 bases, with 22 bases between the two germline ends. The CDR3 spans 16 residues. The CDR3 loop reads CASSPGLLGMRETQYF. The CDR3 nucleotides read TGTGCCAGCTCGCCGGGACTCCTGGGTATGCGGGAGACCCAGTACTTC.

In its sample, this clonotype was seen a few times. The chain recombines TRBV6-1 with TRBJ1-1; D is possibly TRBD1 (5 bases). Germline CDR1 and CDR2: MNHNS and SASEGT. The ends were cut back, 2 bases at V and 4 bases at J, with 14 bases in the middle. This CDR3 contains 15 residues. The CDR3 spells CASSEQGGEATEAFF. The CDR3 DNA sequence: TGTGCCAGCAGTGAACAAGGAGGGGAGGCCACTGAAGCTTTCTTT.

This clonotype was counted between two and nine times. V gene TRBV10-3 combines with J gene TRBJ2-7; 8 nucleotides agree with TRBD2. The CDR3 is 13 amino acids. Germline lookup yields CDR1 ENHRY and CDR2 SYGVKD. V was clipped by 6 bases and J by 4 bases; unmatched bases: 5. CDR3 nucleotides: TGTGCCATCAGCCGGGAGGGCCAATACGAGCAGTACTTC. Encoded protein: CAISREGQYEQYF.

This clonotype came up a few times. The CDR3 reads CASSPGTSKGMGTDTQYF. The CDR3 region has the DNA TGTGCCAGCAGCCCCGGGACTAGTAAAGGGATGGGCACAGATACGCAGTATTTT. This rearrangement joins TRBV7-6 to TRBJ2-3, with 8 bases fitting TRBD2. CDR3 length equals 18 residues. With V trimmed by 5 bases and J by 1 base, 14 bases remained unmatched. The germline gives CDR1 SGHVS, CDR2 FNYEAQ. Full variable domain (rest looked up from reference TRBV7-6 and TRBJ2-3): GAGVSQSPRYKVTKRGQDVALRCDPISGHVSLYWYRQALGQGPEFLTYFNYEAQQDKSGLPNDRFSAERPEGSISTLTIQRTEQRDSAMYRCASSPGTSKGMGTDTQYFGPGTRLTVL.